This T cell receptor (beta chain) originates from a study of blood T cell repertoires in COVID-19. Only in-frame clones appear in the TCRdb table, and some are missing; sequencing was by immunoSEQ multiplex PCR. This table has about 310,000 clones, approximately 85% appearing once. The germline gives CDR1 LNHDA, CDR2 SQIVND (reference sequence). V lost 7 bases, J lost 3 bases, and 12 bases stayed unmatched. The CDR3 runs to 16 residues. The material sequenced was PBMCs or T cells enriched from blood (not recorded which). The chain joins TRBV19 to TRBJ1-2; TRBD1 matches 9 bases. This receptor was obtained from a young man who had recovered from COVID-19. This chain's CDR3 is CASTDRGQGAHYGYTF. The CDR3 DNA reads as TGTGCCAGTACCGACAGGGGACAGGGAGCGCACTATGGCTACACCTTC.